These T cell receptor beta chains were read from a single sample in a study of T cells in Graves' hyperthyroidism and ophthalmopathy. One entry per CDR3 protein results from TCRdb running MiXCR on the multiplex PCR reads. This repertoire shows more than 50,000 distinct CDR3 sequences, under 70% found once; its top ten account for roughly 3.3%. Sequences were obtained from blood. The receptors were gathered from a woman aged 55-69 years with Graves' ophthalmopathy. Each CDR3 is given with its conserved first and last residue. A D gene is named only where the DNA matches it firmly. Clone size is not always given. Where it is, it says once, few, many or a class for expanded clones.

d_gene: .
j_gene: TRBJ2-1
v_gene: TRBV24-1
abundance: .
CDR3aa: CATGLGGGPNEQFF
CDR3nt: TGTGCCACCGGGCTAGGGGGAGGGCCGAATGAGCAGTTCTTC

d_gene: TRBD1
j_gene: TRBJ1-5
v_gene: TRBV19
abundance: .
CDR3aa: CASSTGTGGINQPQHF
CDR3nt: TGTGCCAGTAGTACGGGGACAGGGGGGATCAATCAGCCCCAGCATTTT

d_gene: TRBD2
j_gene: TRBJ2-1
v_gene: TRBV5-4
abundance: many
CDR3aa: CASSPSSGGALDEQFF
CDR3nt: TGTGCCAGCAGCCCGAGTAGCGGGGGGGCTTTGGATGAGCAGTTCTTC

d_gene: TRBD1
j_gene: TRBJ2-2
v_gene: TRBV4-1
abundance: .
CDR3aa: CASSLGDRVHTGELFF
CDR3nt: TGCGCCAGCAGCCTCGGGGACAGGGTTCACACCGGGGAGCTGTTTTTT

d_gene: TRBD1
j_gene: TRBJ2-5
v_gene: TRBV18
abundance: many
CDR3aa: CASSPRGQGGETQYF
CDR3nt: TGTGCCAGCTCACCCCGAGGACAGGGAGGAGAGACCCAGTACTTC

d_gene: TRBD2
j_gene: TRBJ2-7
v_gene: TRBV14
abundance: once
CDR3aa: CASSLPGLAGAYEQYF
CDR3nt: TGTGCCAGCAGCCTCCCGGGACTAGCGGGAGCCTACGAGCAGTACTTC

d_gene: TRBD1
j_gene: TRBJ2-7
v_gene: TRBV5-1
abundance: .
CDR3aa: CASSQFGTGLYEQYF
CDR3nt: TGCGCCAGCAGCCAATTCGGGACAGGACTATACGAGCAGTACTTC

d_gene: .
j_gene: TRBJ2-5
v_gene: TRBV19
abundance: .
CDR3aa: CASSARQTTETQYF
CDR3nt: TGTGCCAGTAGTGCAAGACAGACTACAGAGACCCAGTACTTC

d_gene: TRBD2
j_gene: TRBJ2-2
v_gene: TRBV5-1
abundance: .
CDR3aa: CASSSSMGGSTGELFF
CDR3nt: TGCGCTAGCAGCTCCTCTATGGGGGGGAGCACCGGGGAGCTGTTTTTT

d_gene: TRBD2
j_gene: TRBJ2-1
v_gene: TRBV29-1
abundance: medium-sized
CDR3aa: CSVVGGRAGWHEQFF
CDR3nt: TGCAGCGTTGTGGGCGGGAGGGCCGGCTGGCATGAGCAGTTCTTC

d_gene: .
j_gene: TRBJ1-2
v_gene: TRBV11-2
abundance: .
CDR3aa: CASSLDVHGNYGYTF
CDR3nt: TGTGCCAGCAGCTTAGACGTTCACGGAAACTATGGCTACACCTTC

d_gene: .
j_gene: TRBJ1-1
v_gene: TRBV2
abundance: .
CDR3aa: CASSDAGVRNTEAFF
CDR3nt: TGTGCCAGCAGTGACGCGGGGGTGAGGAACACTGAAGCTTTCTTT

d_gene: .
j_gene: TRBJ1-2
v_gene: TRBV13
abundance: many
CDR3aa: CASSLGGEGYGYTF
CDR3nt: TGTGCCAGCAGCTTAGGAGGGGAGGGCTATGGCTACACCTTC

d_gene: .
j_gene: TRBJ2-1
v_gene: TRBV24-1
abundance: .
CDR3aa: CATSDLAGRYNEQFF
CDR3nt: TGTGCCACCAGTGATTTAGCGGGCAGGTACAATGAGCAGTTCTTC

d_gene: .
j_gene: TRBJ2-7
v_gene: TRBV7-3
abundance: many
CDR3aa: CASSLMGRGGEQYF
CDR3nt: TGTGCCAGCAGCTTAATGGGCAGGGGGGGCGAGCAGTACTTC

d_gene: .
j_gene: TRBJ1-1
v_gene: TRBV2
abundance: .
CDR3aa: CASSPGDGGAFF
CDR3nt: TGTGCCAGCAGCCCGGGAGATGGAGGAGCTTTCTTT

d_gene: TRBD2
j_gene: TRBJ2-7
v_gene: TRBV20-1
abundance: .
CDR3aa: CSARGTSGHYEQYF
CDR3nt: TGCAGTGCTAGAGGGACTAGCGGCCACTACGAGCAGTACTTC

d_gene: TRBD2
j_gene: TRBJ2-3
v_gene: TRBV10-2
abundance: .
CDR3aa: CASSSGGTYTQYF
CDR3nt: TGCGCCAGCAGTAGCGGGGGGACCTATACGCAGTATTTT